Here is one T cell receptor beta chain with its context. The V gene lost 6 bases and the J gene lost 8 bases, with 14 bases spanning the gap. The CDR3 runs 14 residues. The germline V gene encodes CDR1 MNHEY and CDR2 SVGAGI. The record originates from a study of blood T cell repertoires in COVID-19. The repertoire was sequenced with immunoSEQ multiplex PCR; TCRdb's copy has only in-frame clones and lacks some. Of almost 250,000 clones in the sample, approximately 86% were seen once. Sequenced material: PBMCs or T cells enriched from blood (not recorded which). The chain uses TRBV6-5 and TRBJ1-6, with D maybe TRBD1 (6 bases). The receptor's source is a woman aged 45-65 years who had recovered from COVID-19. The CDR3: CASRRLQGHSPLHF. In DNA, the CDR3 is TGTGCCAGCAGGAGACTACAGGGACATTCACCCCTCCACTTT.